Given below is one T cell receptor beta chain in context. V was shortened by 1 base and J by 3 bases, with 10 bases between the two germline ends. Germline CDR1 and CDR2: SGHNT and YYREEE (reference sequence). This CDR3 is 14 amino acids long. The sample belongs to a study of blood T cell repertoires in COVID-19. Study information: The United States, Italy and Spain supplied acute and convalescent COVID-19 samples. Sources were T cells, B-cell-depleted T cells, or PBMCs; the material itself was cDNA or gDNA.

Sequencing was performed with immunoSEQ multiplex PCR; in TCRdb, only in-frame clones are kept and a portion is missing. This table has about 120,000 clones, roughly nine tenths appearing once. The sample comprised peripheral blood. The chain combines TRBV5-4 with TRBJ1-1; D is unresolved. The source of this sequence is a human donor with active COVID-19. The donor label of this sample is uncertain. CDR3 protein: CASSLLGGYTEAFF. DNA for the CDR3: TGTGCCAGCAGCTTGTTGGGCGGGTACACTGAAGCTTTCTTT. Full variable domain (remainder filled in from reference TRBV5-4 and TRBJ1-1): ETGVTQSPTHLIKTRGQQVTLRCSSQSGHNTVSWYQQALGQGPQFIFQYYREEENGRGNFPPRFSGLQFPNYSSELNVNALELDDSALYLCASSLLGGYTEAFFGQGTRLTVV.